The 19 T cell receptor beta chains below were found in one sample sequenced in a study of blood T cell repertoires in COVID-19. Sequencing was performed with immunoSEQ multiplex PCR; in TCRdb, only in-frame clones are kept and a portion is missing. The sample has 110,000 or so clones, around 85% seen once. The sequencing sample was made of peripheral blood. These receptors were collected from a woman aged 55 to 70 with COVID-19, enrolled during active disease.

V usage is TRBV4-1 and J usage is TRBJ1-2, with TRBD1 matching 8 bases. The CDR3 runs 15 residues. V trimming: 4 bases; J trimming: 5 bases; junction bases outside the gene matches: 9. Germline values: CDR1 MGHRA, CDR2 YSYEKL. The CDR3 is CASSPMDRDGYGYTF. The CDR3 coding sequence is TGCGCCAGCAGCCCAATGGACAGGGACGGGTATGGCTACACCTTC.

The V gene is TRBV29-1, the J gene TRBJ2-5, with 11 bases aligning to TRBD2. The CDR3 consists of 16 residues. The germline CDR1 and CDR2 sequences are SQVTM and ANQGSEA. V shed 1 base and J 4 bases; nucleotides not matched to a gene: 8. The CDR3 DNA sequence: TGCAGCGTTGAAGTTATAGCGGGGGGGCCTGGAGAGACCCAGTACTTC. Translated: CSVEVIAGGPGETQYF.

The chain employs TRBV5-1 and TRBJ2-1, with a tentative D call TRBD2 (5 bases). Trimming took 0 bases from V and 5 from J, leaving 12 bases between them. The CDR3 totals 15 residues. CDR1 SGHRS and CDR2 YFSETQ come from the germline V gene. CDR3 residues: CASSLEASRDNEQFF. The CDR3 bases are TGCGCCAGCAGCTTGGAGGCTAGCAGAGACAATGAGCAGTTCTTC.

This clone was observed once. The V and J genes are TRBV28 and TRBJ1-5; no clear D gene. CDR3 length: 16 residues. Germline CDR1 is MDHEN and CDR2 is SYDVKM. V lost 6 bases and J 0 bases, leaving 15 bases between the germline ends. The CDR3 DNA reads as TGTGCCAGCAGCCAATCGGTCGTTTATAGCAATCAGCCCCAGCATTTT. Amino acids: CASSQSVVYSNQPQHF.

The genes are TRBV5-4 and TRBJ1-5, with D unresolved. Germline CDR1 reads SGHNT; CDR2 reads YYREEE (reference sequence). V lost 1 base and J 0 bases, leaving 11 bases between the germline ends. The CDR3 runs 16 residues. The CDR3 here is CASSLMSGDSNQPQHF. CDR3 DNA: TGTGCCAGCAGCTTGATGTCGGGAGATAGCAATCAGCCCCAGCATTTT. Together with reference TRBV5-4 and TRBJ1-5, the CDR3 gives the full variable domain: ETGVTQSPTHLIKTRGQQVTLRCSSQSGHNTVSWYQQALGQGPQFIFQYYREEENGRGNFPPRFSGLQFPNYSSELNVNALELDDSALYLCASSLMSGDSNQPQHFGDGTRLSIL.

V and J are TRBV5-4 and TRBJ2-5; 9 bases match TRBD2. This CDR3 spans 15 amino acids. Germline loops: CDR1 SGHNT, CDR2 YYREEE (reference sequence). The J segment lost 3 bases and the V segment lost 6 bases, leaving 9 bases of the junction unmatched. CDR3 region: CASILSGGGEETQYF. CDR3 DNA: TGTGCCAGCATCCTTAGCGGGGGCGGGGAAGAGACCCAGTACTTC.

This CDR3 reads CASSPGTGDYNEQFF. The CDR3 nucleotides are TGTGCCAGCAGCCCCGGGACAGGGGACTACAATGAGCAGTTCTTC. The chain employs TRBV7-2 and TRBJ2-1; 10 bases align to TRBD1. The junction had 4 bases not matched to a gene; V was cut back by 5 bases and J by 3 bases. The CDR3 is 15 amino acids. Germline CDR1 and CDR2: SGHTA and FQGNSA.

The chain carries TRBV10-1 and TRBJ2-1; 12 nucleotides agree with TRBD1. J was trimmed by 7 bases and V by 4 bases; bases with no gene match: 8. The CDR3 contains 16 residues. Germline CDR1 and CDR2: WNHNN and SYGVQD (reference sequence). The CDR3 DNA sequence: TGCGCCAGCAGTGGACGGGACAGGGGGCAGGATAATGAGCAGTTCTTC. The encoded protein is CASSGRDRGQDNEQFF.

The chain employs TRBV29-1 and TRBJ1-2; maybe TRBD1 (6 bases). Germline V gene sequence: CDR1 SQVTM, CDR2 ANQGSEA. Between the trimmed V and J ends, which lost 7 bases and 6 bases, there was a span of 15 bases. The CDR3 sequence is 12 residues long. The CDR3 loop is CSAGRDINGYTF. The DNA of the CDR3 is TGCAGCGCCGGACGGGACATTAATGGCTACACCTTC.

The genes are TRBV5-1 and TRBJ1-1; 7 bases line up with TRBD1. V lost 4 bases, J lost 8 bases, and 17 bases stayed unmatched. Germline V gene lookup returns CDR1 SGHRS and CDR2 YFSETQ. This CDR3 comprises 16 residues. Here the CDR3 DNA reads TGCGCCAGCAGCCCCTTACCGGGACAGCCAGCGACCGAAGCTTTCTTT. It specifies CASSPLPGQPATEAFF.

The rearrangement links TRBV7-8 to TRBJ2-7, with 9 bases that match TRBD1. The CDR3 is 16 amino acids. J gave up 3 bases and V 4 bases, and 10 bases lay outside the gene matches. CDR1 is SGHVS, CDR2 FQNEAQ, per germline. The chain's CDR3 is CASSSSRDRVVYEQYF. The CDR3 region has the DNA TGTGCCAGCAGCTCCTCCCGGGACAGGGTCGTCTACGAGCAGTACTTC.

This chain connects TRBV27 to TRBJ1-2; possibly TRBD1 for D (5 bases). The V gene lost 0 bases and the J gene lost 3 bases, with 14 bases spanning the gap. This CDR3 is 16 amino acids long. CDR1 MNHEY and CDR2 SMNVEV come from the germline V gene (reference sequence). Written as DNA, the CDR3 is TGTGCCAGCAGTTTATCATATTCCAGGGCGGACTATGGCTACACCTTC. Translated, it gives CASSLSYSRADYGYTF.

The chain has TRBV30 and TRBJ1-5; the match to TRBD1 covers 7 bases. V shed 8 bases, J shed 3 bases, and the junction held 7 bases outside the gene matches. Germline V gene lookup returns CDR1 GTSNPN and CDR2 SVGIG (reference sequence). The CDR3 covers 13 residues. CDR3 sequence (DNA): TGTGCCGGCTACAGGGGATTCAATCAGCCCCAGCATTTT. Its protein product is CAGYRGFNQPQHF.

The V and J genes are TRBV19 and TRBJ1-2, with 8 bases that match TRBD1. From germline, CDR1 is LNHDA and CDR2 SQIVND (reference sequence). V lost 6 bases and J lost 8; bases outside the gene matches: 20. The CDR3 covers 17 residues. The CDR3 sequence is CASSPGQGGPFSGGYTF. For the CDR3, the DNA is TGTGCCAGTAGCCCTGGACAGGGCGGCCCCTTTTCGGGAGGCTACACCTTC.

The chain links TRBV27 to TRBJ1-3; 7 nucleotides line up with TRBD1. This CDR3 has 13 amino acids. V shed 7 bases, J shed 3 bases, and the junction held 3 bases outside the gene matches. Germline lookup yields CDR1 MNHEY and CDR2 SMNVEV (reference sequence). CDR3: CASMTGNGNTIYF. The DNA for the CDR3 is TGTGCCAGCATGACAGGGAATGGAAACACCATATATTTT.

This clone occurred once. The chain employs TRBV5-6 and TRBJ2-3, with D perhaps TRBD1 (6 bases). The length of the CDR3 is 13 residues. Per germline, CDR1 SGHDT and CDR2 YYEEEE. V gave up 5 bases and J gave up 3 bases, with 10 bases separating them. CDR3 bases: TGTGCCAGCAGGGCTACAGGGACAGATACGCAGTATTTT. Its translation is CASRATGTDTQYF.

V usage is TRBV5-4 and J usage is TRBJ2-3; 11 nucleotides match TRBD2. The CDR3 length is 16 residues. J gave up 6 bases and V 5 bases, and 11 bases lay outside the gene matches. Germline V lookup: CDR1 SGHNT, CDR2 YYREEE (reference sequence). The CDR3 DNA reads as TGTGCCAGCAGTTTCCCCCTAGCGGGGGGCGGGGATACGCAGTATTTT. Translated: CASSFPLAGGGDTQYF. The full variable domain, completed using reference TRBV5-4 and TRBJ2-3, is ETGVTQSPTHLIKTRGQQVTLRCSSQSGHNTVSWYQQALGQGPQFIFQYYREEENGRGNFPPRFSGLQFPNYSSELNVNALELDDSALYLCASSFPLAGGGDTQYFGPGTRLTVL.

The V call is TRBV3-1 (or the pseudogene TRBV3-2), the J call TRBJ1-4; D not certain. The germline V gene encodes CDR1 LGHDT and CDR2 YNNKEL (reference sequence). The V and J ends lost 4 bases and 4 bases respectively, with 7 bases between them. The CDR3 covers 13 residues. The CDR3 DNA follows: TGTGCCAGCAGCCGGCGGGGTAATGAAAAACTGTTTTTT. It encodes CASSRRGNEKLFF.

The chain couples TRBV15 to TRBJ2-7; 8 nucleotides match TRBD1. This CDR3 contains 16 residues. The V segment lost 0 bases and the J segment 3 bases; nucleotides outside the gene matches: 7. Per germline, CDR1 LNHNV and CDR2 YYDKDF (reference sequence). The CDR3, as DNA: TGTGCCACCAGCAGAGACCGAGCAACAGGGGGCTACGAGCAGTACTTC. Protein sequence: CATSRDRATGGYEQYF.